Following are 30 T cell receptor beta chains from one sample sequenced in a study of blood T cell repertoires in COVID-19. The protocol was immunoSEQ multiplex PCR, while the TCRdb copy is restricted to in-frame clones and leaves out a portion. The data hold fewer than 120,000 clones, with about 88% observed a single time. Specimen: peripheral blood. Receptor source: a woman aged 45-65 years with acute or convalescent COVID-19.

This clone was observed a few times. This sequence joins TRBV7-2 and TRBJ2-1; 8 nucleotides line up with TRBD2. The length of the CDR3 is 17 residues. The V and J ends lost 4 bases and 0 bases, in that order; junction bases with no gene match: 8. Germline V lookup: CDR1 SGHTA, CDR2 FQGNSA. The CDR3 nucleotides are TGTGCCAGCAGCTCCGGGACTAGGACCAGCTCCTACAATGAGCAGTTCTTC. This translates into CASSSGTRTSSYNEQFF.

The chain recombines TRBV6-5 with TRBJ2-1; weak D call: TRBD2 (6 bases). The CDR3 is 13 amino acids. Trimming removed 5 bases at V and 4 bases at J, with 9 bases between. CDR1 is MNHEY and CDR2 is SVGAGI in the germline V gene. This CDR3 is CASSRTTYNEQFF. The CDR3 region has the DNA TGTGCCAGCAGTCGGACTACATACAATGAGCAGTTCTTC.

This clone appeared a few times. V gene TRBV11-2 combines with J gene TRBJ2-7; 13 nucleotides align to TRBD2. CDR3 size: 16 residues. The junction had 4 bases not matched to a gene; V was cut back by 0 bases and J by 5 bases. From germline, CDR1 is SGHAT and CDR2 FQNNGV. The CDR3 DNA reads TGTGCCAGCAGCTTAGAGAGACTAGCGGGAGGCCACGAGCAGTACTTC. The encoded protein is CASSLERLAGGHEQYF.

V is TRBV20-1 and J is TRBJ2-1; 7 bases are a match to TRBD1. Trimming at V came to 5 bases and at J to 10 bases, leaving 5 bases not matched to a gene. The CDR3 is made up of 11 amino acids. In germline, CDR1 is DFQATT, CDR2 SNEGSKA (reference sequence). The CDR3 loop is CSAVGQMEQFF. In DNA form, the CDR3 reads TGCAGTGCTGTGGGACAGATGGAGCAGTTCTTC.

V and J are TRBV5-1 and TRBJ2-1; 15 bases match TRBD2. The junction had 14 bases not matched to a gene; V was cut back by 4 bases and J by 0 bases. In germline, CDR1 is SGHRS, CDR2 YFSETQ. The CDR3 is 21 amino acids. The DNA of the CDR3 is TGCGCCAGCAGCCTAGGCCGCGGACTAGCGGGAGGGCAGAGCTCCTACAATGAGCAGTTCTTC. It codes for CASSLGRGLAGGQSSYNEQFF.

J is TRBJ1-1 and V is TRBV13; 9 nucleotides align to TRBD1. The germline gives CDR1 PRHDT, CDR2 FYEKMQ (reference sequence). J was trimmed by 11 bases and V by 0 bases; bases with no gene match: 7. The CDR3 length is 14 residues. CDR3 coding DNA: TGTGCCAGCAGCTTAGGCGGGTGGACAGGGGCGGCTTTCTTT. Its translation: CASSLGGWTGAAFF.

This sequence joins TRBV20-1 and TRBJ2-5, with 9 bases fitting TRBD2. This CDR3 has 16 residues. Germline V gene sequence: CDR1 DFQATT, CDR2 SNEGSKA (reference sequence). Trimming took 3 bases from V and 5 from J; bases not matched to a gene: 13. The CDR3 sequence is CSASVRGRGFGETQYF. CDR3 bases: TGCAGTGCTAGTGTACGCGGGAGGGGTTTCGGGGAGACCCAGTACTTC.

The rearrangement uses TRBV5-1 and TRBJ2-7, with a possible D match to TRBD1 (5 bases). Trimming left V 1 base short and J 4 bases short, with 15 bases between. CDR1 and CDR2 (germline): SGHRS, YFSETQ. The CDR3 covers 15 residues. In nucleotides, the CDR3 is TGCGCCAGCAGCTTGTCCACAGGTCCCCCTTACGAGCAGTACTTC. It codes for CASSLSTGPPYEQYF.

This clone was counted only a few times. The rearrangement links TRBV19 to TRBJ1-3; D unclear. V lost 2 bases and J lost 0, with 11 bases in between. In germline, CDR1 is LNHDA, CDR2 SQIVND (reference sequence). The CDR3 contains 16 residues. As DNA, the CDR3 is TGTGCCAGTAGTATAATTCCAACAGCCTCTGGAAACACCATATATTTT. It is translated as CASSIIPTASGNTIYF.

The V and J genes are TRBV15 and TRBJ1-6; 7 positions agree with TRBD1. The junction had 7 bases not matched to a gene; V was cut back by 5 bases and J by 9 bases. CDR1 is LNHNV, CDR2 YYDKDF, per germline (reference sequence). There are 14 residues in the CDR3. The CDR3 loop reads CATSSGGRGSPLHF. In nucleotides, the CDR3 is TGTGCCACCAGCTCAGGGGGACGGGGTTCACCCCTCCACTTT.

The count of this clone is one. Written as DNA, the CDR3 is TGTGCCAGCGCCCAAGGCGGGAGATATACGCAGTATTTT. Translating it yields CASAQGGRYTQYF. This rearrangement joins TRBV5-6 to TRBJ2-3; 7 nucleotides match TRBD2. Losses at the gene ends were 7 bases for V and 7 bases for J; bases not matched to a gene: 9. The CDR3 spans 13 residues. Germline V gives CDR1 SGHDT, CDR2 YYEEEE.

The chain employs TRBV9 and TRBJ1-1; D call uncertain. The CDR3 spans 13 residues. The V gene's germline CDR1 is SGDLS and CDR2 YYNGEE. The V and J ends lost 3 bases and 3 bases respectively, with 9 bases between them. CDR3 protein: CASSGRPDTEAFF. The CDR3 DNA reads TGTGCCAGCAGCGGCAGGCCGGACACTGAAGCTTTCTTT.

This clone occurred once. The chain is built from TRBV19 and TRBJ1-4; 9 bases are a match to TRBD1. The CDR3 runs 14 residues. Germline V gives CDR1 LNHDA, CDR2 SQIVND (reference sequence). With 5 bases clipped from V and 8 bases from J, the junction kept 6 bases outside the gene matches. The DNA for the CDR3 is TGTGCCAGTAGTTCGGACAGGGGAGGCGAAAAACTGTTTTTT. The encoded protein is CASSSDRGGEKLFF.

The chain couples TRBV19 to TRBJ2-2, with 8 positions matching TRBD2. The CDR3 has 16 amino acids. Germline V gives CDR1 LNHDA, CDR2 SQIVND (reference sequence). Trimming at V came to 7 bases and at J to 1 base, leaving 8 bases not matched to a gene. In DNA, the CDR3 is TGTGCCAGTACGACGAGCGGGAGAGTGAACACCGGGGAGCTGTTTTTT. Amino acid sequence: CASTTSGRVNTGELFF.

This rearrangement joins TRBV27 to TRBJ1-2, with 7 bases matching TRBD1. The CDR3 sequence is 14 residues long. The V and J ends lost 3 bases and 3 bases, in that order; junction bases with no gene match: 4. In germline, CDR1 is MNHEY, CDR2 SMNVEV (reference sequence). The CDR3 sequence: CASSFGQGDYGYTF. The CDR3 bases are TGTGCCAGCAGTTTCGGCCAGGGGGACTATGGCTACACCTTC.

The chain links TRBV15 to TRBJ2-1; 7 bases map to TRBD2. The CDR3 runs to 17 residues. Trimming took 3 bases from V and 5 from J; bases not matched to a gene: 13. Germline-derived CDR1 and CDR2 are LNHNV and YYDKDF (reference sequence). This chain's CDR3 is CATSRRSWASGHNEQFF. The CDR3 nucleotides are TGTGCCACCAGCAGGCGAAGTTGGGCTAGCGGTCACAATGAGCAGTTCTTC.

The chain has TRBV7-9 and TRBJ2-7; 8 nucleotides align to TRBD1. The CDR3 length is 15 residues. V lost 3 bases, J lost 4 bases, and 8 bases stayed unmatched. CDR1 SEHNR and CDR2 FQNEAQ come from the germline V gene (reference sequence). CDR3 sequence: CASSLAQRQGYEQYF. The CDR3 DNA reads as TGTGCCAGCAGCTTGGCTCAACGACAGGGGTACGAGCAGTACTTC.

This chain connects TRBV28 to TRBJ1-4, with TRBD1 as a possible D gene (5 bases). Germline loops: CDR1 MDHEN, CDR2 SYDVKM. V dropped 2 bases and J dropped 7 bases, with 11 bases sitting between them. The CDR3 is 14 residues long. The CDR3 spells CASSLGGDFEKLFF. CDR3 DNA: TGTGCCAGCAGTTTAGGAGGGGACTTTGAAAAACTGTTTTTT.

In regard to this clone: This specimen includes other DNA sequences encoding the same CDR3. V is TRBV27 and J is TRBJ2-7, with D perhaps matching TRBD2 (6 bases). This CDR3 is built from 14 residues. Germline V lookup: CDR1 MNHEY, CDR2 SMNVEV (reference sequence). V was shortened by 4 bases and J by 3 bases, with 13 bases between the two germline ends. CDR3 in amino acids: CASSSGTSFYEQYF. The CDR3 bases are TGTGCCAGCAGTTCCGGGACTTCTTTCTACGAGCAGTACTTC.

The chain couples TRBV28 to TRBJ2-7, with D possibly being TRBD1 (6 bases). Germline CDR1 and CDR2: MDHEN and SYDVKM. The CDR3 is 14 amino acids. The V and J ends lost 5 bases and 3 bases respectively, with 14 bases between them. In nucleotides, the CDR3 is TGTGCCAGCAGTAGCCTTGGACAGTTCTACGAGCAGTACTTC. Protein: CASSSLGQFYEQYF.

CDR3 nucleotides: TGTGCCAGTAGTATGAGCGGGAGAATCTACAATGAGCAGTTCTTC. This translates into CASSMSGRIYNEQFF. J is TRBJ2-1 and V is TRBV19; 8 nucleotides match TRBD2. The CDR3 has 15 residues. V gave up 3 bases and J gave up 3 bases; unmatched junction bases: 4. CDR1 is LNHDA and CDR2 is SQIVND in the germline V gene (reference sequence).

The V gene is TRBV19, the J gene TRBJ2-5; 7 nucleotides match TRBD2. The CDR3 contains 15 residues. V was pared by 7 bases and J by 7 bases, with 15 bases of the junction left unmatched. Germline V gene lookup returns CDR1 LNHDA and CDR2 SQIVND (reference sequence). Here the CDR3 reads CASTAGGRKPGTQYF. CDR3 in DNA: TGTGCCAGTACCGCGGGCGGGAGAAAACCAGGGACCCAGTACTTC. Together with reference TRBV19 and TRBJ2-5, the CDR3 gives the full variable domain: DGGITQSPKYLFRKEGQNVTLSCEQNLNHDAMYWYRQDPGQGLRLIYYSQIVNDFQKGDIAEGYSVSREKKESFPLTVTSAQKNPTAFYLCASTAGGRKPGTQYFGPGTRLLVL.

The rearrangement joins TRBV6-1 to TRBJ2-3; 11 positions agree with TRBD2. Germline CDR1 reads MNHNS; CDR2 reads SASEGT. The ends lost 7 bases at V and 3 bases at J; junction bases unmatched: 9. The CDR3 contains 16 residues. DNA for the CDR3: TGTGCCAGCAAGGAAGCTAGCGGGGGGCGTACAGATACGCAGTATTTT. Translation gives CASKEASGGRTDTQYF.

This clone appeared once. The V and J genes are TRBV3-1 (or the pseudogene TRBV3-2) and TRBJ1-1; D is possibly TRBD1 (6 bases). V was cut by 2 bases and J by 8 bases, with 6 bases left in between. Germline V gene lookup returns CDR1 LGHDT and CDR2 YNNKEL (reference sequence). CDR3 length: 11 residues. The CDR3 reads CASSQTGEAFF. CDR3 nucleotide sequence: TGTGCCAGCAGCCAAACAGGGGAAGCTTTCTTT.

This rearrangement joins TRBV5-5 to TRBJ1-1; the D gene is possibly TRBD1 (6 bases). The CDR3 spans 14 residues. Germline V gives CDR1 SGHKS, CDR2 YYEKEE (reference sequence). The V end lost 4 bases, the J end lost 3 bases, and 13 bases lay between the germline ends. In DNA form, the CDR3 reads TGTGCCAGCAGCGCCGGACAGCAGTACACTGAAGCTTTCTTT. Encoded protein: CASSAGQQYTEAFF.

As for this clone: A read error may account for a junction end that differs from germline. The chain combines TRBV2 with TRBJ2-1; 7 positions match TRBD2. The germline V gene has CDR1 SNHLY and CDR2 FYNNEI. CDR3 size: 14 residues. CDR3 coding DNA: TGTGCCAGCAGTAAAGCCGGGACTAATGATGAGCAGTTCTTC. It yields the protein CASSKAGTNDEQFF.

The chain joins TRBV28 to TRBJ1-6; TRBD1 is a possible D gene (5 bases). Deletions cut 5 bases from V and 7 bases from J, with 15 bases between. The germline CDR1 and CDR2 sequences are MDHEN and SYDVKM. CDR3 length equals 15 residues. CDR3 sequence (DNA): TGTGCCAGCAGTCTTACGGGGGGAATGAATTCACCCCTCCACTTT. Protein: CASSLTGGMNSPLHF.

The chain links TRBV3-1 (or the pseudogene TRBV3-2) to TRBJ2-7; 11 nucleotides match TRBD2. From germline, CDR1 is LGHDT and CDR2 YNNKEL (reference sequence). The CDR3 is made up of 15 amino acids. V shed 2 bases and J 2 bases; nucleotides not matched to a gene: 2. CDR3 loop: CASSQRLAGPYEQYF. In DNA, the CDR3 is TGTGCCAGCAGCCAAAGACTAGCGGGACCCTACGAGCAGTACTTC.

The table lists this clone with a few counts. This chain joins TRBV19 and TRBJ2-1; 9 bases agree with TRBD1. V gave up 5 bases and J gave up 5 bases; unmatched junction bases: 10. Looked up from germline, CDR1 is LNHDA and CDR2 is SQIVND (reference sequence). CDR3 size: 16 residues. This CDR3 reads CASSVRTGDGHNEQFF. CDR3 in DNA: TGTGCCAGTAGTGTCCGGACAGGGGACGGGCACAATGAGCAGTTCTTC.

The chain carries TRBV5-1 and TRBJ2-7; TRBD2 agrees at 10 bases. Germline V CDR1 and CDR2: SGHRS, YFSETQ. With V trimmed by 0 bases and J by 3 bases, 6 bases remained unmatched. The CDR3 loop spans 16 amino acids. CDR3 DNA sequence: TGCGCCAGCAGCTTGGCCCCTAGCGGGAGAGGCTACGAGCAGTACTTC. Translating it yields CASSLAPSGRGYEQYF.